The present entry profiles one T cell receptor (beta chain) with its context. What it recognizes is unknown. In the source study's methods: Without quality scores, immunoSEQ junctional reads could not be filtered like full-length reads. TCRdb's table, derived via immunoSEQ multiplex PCR, lists solely in-frame clones and lacks some. V, J and clone size reflect that table, while D and trimming were determined from the DNA. The sample shows around 2.5 million clones, more than 85% of them seen only once. This sample is drawn from a study of shared clonotypes between healthy human individuals. Findings and limits, study-wide: Depth was large, yet rarefaction showed that sorted-subset sequencing was incomplete. Approximately 5% of naive CD4 clonotypes were shared across four donors. Researchers found naive subsets generally carried larger estimated richness than memory subsets.

The sequence came from a man aged 18 to 30 in good health. Some clones in this sample may be carry-over from other donors' samples. Sequenced material: naive CD4+ T cells from PBMCs. The subset is: CD45RA+ positively selected.

Here the CDR3 DNA reads TGCGCCAGCAGCTTGGAGTCTCAAATGACCTACGAGCAGTACTTC. Its protein product is CASSLESQMTYEQYF. This chain links TRBV5-1 with TRBJ2-7; D remains unclear. This CDR3 region has 15 residues. V lost 0 bases to trimming and J lost 2 bases, with 12 bases between them. Germline loops: CDR1 SGHRS, CDR2 YFSETQ.